The present T cell receptor beta chain was sequenced within a study of blood T cell repertoires in COVID-19. Generated by immunoSEQ multiplex PCR, the TCRdb table keeps only in-frame clones and is missing some. The table has approximately 240,000 clones, nearly 90% seen once; the top ten hold 10% to 15%. In germline, CDR1 is LNHDA, CDR2 SQIVND (reference sequence). Trimming left V 7 bases short and J 4 bases short, with 19 bases between. This CDR3 has 15 residues. V and J are TRBV19 and TRBJ1-1; D is ambiguous. The sample consisted of peripheral blood. The TCR sequence derives from a young woman who had recovered from COVID-19. The CDR3 bases are TGTGCCAGTATGCGTGATCCCGGGTTCGGCACTGAAGCTTTCTTT. Protein product: CASMRDPGFGTEAFF.